Listed here are 3 T cell receptor beta chains from one sample, sequenced in a study of sequential checkpoint blockade in melanoma. TCRdb's copy holds only in-frame clones and misses some; the assay was immunoSEQ multiplex PCR. This table has approximately 28,000 clones, roughly nine tenths appearing once. Stated treatment: randomized to nivolumab then ipilimumab (arm A) or the reverse (arm B). This specimen consisted of CD8+ T cells sorted from blood (inferred from file names), obtained from a patient given nivolumab and ipilimumab in sequence. These receptors were obtained from a human donor with melanoma.

The chain links TRBV28 to TRBJ2-1; D unclear. V lost 11 bases and J lost 7, with 27 bases in between. Germline V CDR1 and CDR2: MDHEN, SYDVKM. The CDR3 runs 16 residues. DNA of the CDR3: TGTGCCGTTCACGCTGCCAACCTTTTAATGACAAATGAGCAGTTCTTC. Translation gives CAVHAANLLMTNEQFF.

This clone was found once. The rearrangement joins TRBV14 to TRBJ2-2, with TRBD2 as a possible D gene (6 bases). In germline, CDR1 is SGHDN, CDR2 FVKESK. The CDR3 consists of 14 residues. V was shortened by 2 bases and J by 4 bases, with 8 bases between the two germline ends. This CDR3 reads CASSQWRGTGELFF. In DNA, the CDR3 is TGTGCCAGCAGCCAATGGAGGGGCACCGGGGAGCTGTTTTTT.

The rearrangement joins TRBV27 to TRBJ2-3; 10 bases align to TRBD2. The trim removed 5 bases at V and 4 bases at J, leaving 3 bases unmatched. The CDR3 sequence is 14 residues long. CDR1 and CDR2 from the germline V gene are MNHEY and SMNVEV (reference sequence). Here the CDR3 DNA reads TGTGCCAGCAGTGCGAGCGGGGGGGCAGATACGCAGTATTTT. Translation: CASSASGGADTQYF.